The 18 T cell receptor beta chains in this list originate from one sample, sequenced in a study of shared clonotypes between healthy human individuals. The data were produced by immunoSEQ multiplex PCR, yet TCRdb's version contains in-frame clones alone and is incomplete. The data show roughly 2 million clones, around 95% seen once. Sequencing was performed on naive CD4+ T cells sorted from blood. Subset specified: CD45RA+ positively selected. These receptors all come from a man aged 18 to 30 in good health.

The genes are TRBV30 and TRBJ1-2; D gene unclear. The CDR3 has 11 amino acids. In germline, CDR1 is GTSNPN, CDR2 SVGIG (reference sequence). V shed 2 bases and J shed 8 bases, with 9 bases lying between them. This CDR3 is CAWSWTYGYTF. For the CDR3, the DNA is TGTGCCTGGAGTTGGACTTACGGCTACACCTTC. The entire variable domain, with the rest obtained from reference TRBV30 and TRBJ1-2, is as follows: SQTIHQWPATLVQPVGSPLSLECTVEGTSNPNLYWYRQAAGRGLQLLFYSVGIGQISSEVPQNLSASRPQDRQFILSSKKLLLSDSGFYLCAWSWTYGYTFGSGTRLTVV.

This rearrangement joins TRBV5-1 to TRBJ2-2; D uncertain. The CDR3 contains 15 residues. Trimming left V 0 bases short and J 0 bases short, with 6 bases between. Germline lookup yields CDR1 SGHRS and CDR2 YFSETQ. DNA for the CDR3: TGCGCCAGCAGCTTGGAGCAGCCGAACACCGGGGAGCTGTTTTTT. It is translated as CASSLEQPNTGELFF.

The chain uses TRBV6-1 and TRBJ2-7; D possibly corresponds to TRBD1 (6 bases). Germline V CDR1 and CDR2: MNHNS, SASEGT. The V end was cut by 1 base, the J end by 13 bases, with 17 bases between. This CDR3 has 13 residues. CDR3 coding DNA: TGTGCCAGCAGTGAAGACGTGAGACAAGGGGGTTACTTC. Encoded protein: CASSEDVRQGGYF.

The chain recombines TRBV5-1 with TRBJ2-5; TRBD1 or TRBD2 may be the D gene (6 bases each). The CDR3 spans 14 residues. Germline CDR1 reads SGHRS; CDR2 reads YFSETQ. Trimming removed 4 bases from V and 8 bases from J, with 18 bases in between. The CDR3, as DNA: TGCGCCAGCAGCCCGGTAGGGGGGTTGGAAACCCAGTACTTC. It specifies CASSPVGGLETQYF.

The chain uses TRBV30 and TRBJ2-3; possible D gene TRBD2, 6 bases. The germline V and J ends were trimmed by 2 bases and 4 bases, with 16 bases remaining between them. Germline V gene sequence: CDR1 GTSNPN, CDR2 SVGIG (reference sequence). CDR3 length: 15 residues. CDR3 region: CAWSPRLSGSDTQYF. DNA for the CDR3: TGTGCCTGGAGTCCCAGACTTAGCGGTTCAGATACGCAGTATTTT.

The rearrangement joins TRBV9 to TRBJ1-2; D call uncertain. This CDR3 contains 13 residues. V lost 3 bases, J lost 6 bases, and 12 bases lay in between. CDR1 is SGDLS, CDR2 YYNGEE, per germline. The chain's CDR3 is CASSGTRDDGYTF. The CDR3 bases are TGTGCCAGCAGCGGGACTAGAGACGATGGCTACACCTTC.

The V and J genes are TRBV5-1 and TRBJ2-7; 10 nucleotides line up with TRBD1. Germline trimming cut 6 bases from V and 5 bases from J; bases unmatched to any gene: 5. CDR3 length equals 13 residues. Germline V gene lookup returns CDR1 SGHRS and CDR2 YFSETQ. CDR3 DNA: TGCGCCAGCAAAGAGACAGGGGGCCACGAGCAGTACTTC. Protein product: CASKETGGHEQYF.

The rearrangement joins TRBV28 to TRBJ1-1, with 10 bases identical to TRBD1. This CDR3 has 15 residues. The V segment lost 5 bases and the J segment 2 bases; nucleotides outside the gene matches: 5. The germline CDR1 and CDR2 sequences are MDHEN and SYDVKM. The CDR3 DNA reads TGTGCCAGCAGTCCCGGGGACAGGGGTAACACTGAAGCTTTCTTT. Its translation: CASSPGDRGNTEAFF.

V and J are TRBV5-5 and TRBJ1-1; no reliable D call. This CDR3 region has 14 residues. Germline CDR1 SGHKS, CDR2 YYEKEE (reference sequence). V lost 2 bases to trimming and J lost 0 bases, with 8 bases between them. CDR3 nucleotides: TGTGCCAGCAGCTTTGCCGCAGTGAACACTGAAGCTTTCTTT. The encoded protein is CASSFAAVNTEAFF.

CDR3 sequence (DNA): TGTGCCAGCAGCCATGGTCAGATGGGGGCTAATGAAAAACTGTTTTTT. Its protein is CASSHGQMGANEKLFF. The V call is TRBV7-9, the J call TRBJ1-4, with a weak D call TRBD1 (5 bases). CDR3 length: 16 amino acids. Trimming took off 5 bases at V and 3 bases at J, with 16 bases between the two ends. Germline CDR1 SEHNR, CDR2 FQNEAQ (reference sequence).

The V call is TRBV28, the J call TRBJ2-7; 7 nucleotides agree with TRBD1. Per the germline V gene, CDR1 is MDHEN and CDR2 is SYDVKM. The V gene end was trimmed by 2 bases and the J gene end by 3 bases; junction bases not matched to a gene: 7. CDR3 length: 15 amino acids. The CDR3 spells CASSLIARGIYEQYF. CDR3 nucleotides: TGTGCCAGCAGTTTAATCGCCAGGGGGATCTACGAGCAGTACTTC.

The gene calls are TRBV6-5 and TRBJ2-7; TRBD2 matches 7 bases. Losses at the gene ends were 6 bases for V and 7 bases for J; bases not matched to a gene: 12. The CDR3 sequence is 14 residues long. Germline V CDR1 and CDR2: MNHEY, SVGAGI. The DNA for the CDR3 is TGTGCCAGCAGCCGCGGACTAGTAGGAGGGGAGCAGTACTTC. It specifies CASSRGLVGGEQYF.

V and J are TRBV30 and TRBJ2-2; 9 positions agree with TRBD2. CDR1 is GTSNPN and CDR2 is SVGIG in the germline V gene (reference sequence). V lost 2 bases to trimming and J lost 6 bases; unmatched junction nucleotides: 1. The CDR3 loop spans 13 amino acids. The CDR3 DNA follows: TGTGCCTGGAGTTCTAGCGGGGCCGGGGAGCTGTTTTTT. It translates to CAWSSSGAGELFF.

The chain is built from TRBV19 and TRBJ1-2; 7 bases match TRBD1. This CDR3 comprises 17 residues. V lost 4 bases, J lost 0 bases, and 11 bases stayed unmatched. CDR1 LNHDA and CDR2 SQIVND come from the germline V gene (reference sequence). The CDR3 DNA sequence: TGTGCCAGTAGTACCCCATGGACAGGACCAGCTAACTATGGCTACACCTTC. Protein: CASSTPWTGPANYGYTF. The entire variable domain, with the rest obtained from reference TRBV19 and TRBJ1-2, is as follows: DGGITQSPKYLFRKEGQNVTLSCEQNLNHDAMYWYRQDPGQGLRLIYYSQIVNDFQKGDIAEGYSVSREKKESFPLTVTSAQKNPTAFYLCASSTPWTGPANYGYTFGSGTRLTVV.

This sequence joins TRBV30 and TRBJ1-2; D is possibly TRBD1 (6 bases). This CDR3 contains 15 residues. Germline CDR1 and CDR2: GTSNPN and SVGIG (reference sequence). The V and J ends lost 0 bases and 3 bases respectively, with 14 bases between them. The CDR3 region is CAWSVPDQGYYGYTF. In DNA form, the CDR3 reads TGTGCCTGGAGTGTACCTGACCAGGGGTACTATGGCTACACCTTC.

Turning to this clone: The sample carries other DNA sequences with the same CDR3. CDR3 residues: CASSYSRSTEAFF. Written as DNA, the CDR3 is TGTGCCAGCAGTTACTCGAGGAGTACTGAAGCTTTCTTT. This sequence joins TRBV6-5 and TRBJ1-1; D ambiguous. V lost 0 bases and J lost 5, with 7 bases in between. The length of the CDR3 is 13 residues. Germline V gene data show CDR1 as MNHEY and CDR2 as SVGAGI.

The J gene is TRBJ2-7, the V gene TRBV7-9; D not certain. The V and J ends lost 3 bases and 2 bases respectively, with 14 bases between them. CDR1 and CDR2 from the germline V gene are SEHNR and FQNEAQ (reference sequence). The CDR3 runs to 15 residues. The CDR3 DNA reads TGTGCCAGCAGCTTTTCGTCGGCCCGTGCCTACGAGCAGTACTTC. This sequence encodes CASSFSSARAYEQYF. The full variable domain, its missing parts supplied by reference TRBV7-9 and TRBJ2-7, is DTGVSQNPRHKITKRGQNVTFRCDPISEHNRLYWYRQTLGQGPEFLTYFQNEAQLEKSRLLSDRFSAERPKGSFSTLEIQRTEQGDSAMYLCASSFSSARAYEQYFGPGTRLTVT.

CDR3 loop: CASSLGGVSSPLHF. The CDR3 bases are TGCGCCAGCAGCTTGGGGGGAGTCTCTTCACCCCTCCACTTT. The chain links TRBV5-1 to TRBJ1-6; no clear D. Per the germline V gene, CDR1 is SGHRS and CDR2 is YFSETQ. Trimming cost V 0 bases and J 9 bases, with 10 bases left between them. The length of the CDR3 is 14 residues.